This T cell receptor beta chain was captured in a study of control samples from healthy donors and cancer patients. TCRdb's table, derived via immunoSEQ multiplex PCR, lists solely in-frame clones and lacks some. The sample has approximately 230,000 clones, around 79% seen once. After removal of 6 bases from V and 5 bases from J, the junction contained 12 bases not matched to a gene. The CDR3 has 17 residues. Looked up from germline, CDR1 is LGHNT and CDR2 is FRNRAP. This receptor was obtained from a woman aged 55-69 years with lung cancer. Sequenced sample: PBMCs. The gene calls are TRBV12-5 and TRBJ2-1, with 11 bases fitting TRBD1. The CDR3 loop is CASGPPLTGQGDNEQFF. The CDR3 DNA follows: TGTGCTAGTGGACCGCCCCTCACGGGACAGGGGGACAATGAGCAGTTCTTC.